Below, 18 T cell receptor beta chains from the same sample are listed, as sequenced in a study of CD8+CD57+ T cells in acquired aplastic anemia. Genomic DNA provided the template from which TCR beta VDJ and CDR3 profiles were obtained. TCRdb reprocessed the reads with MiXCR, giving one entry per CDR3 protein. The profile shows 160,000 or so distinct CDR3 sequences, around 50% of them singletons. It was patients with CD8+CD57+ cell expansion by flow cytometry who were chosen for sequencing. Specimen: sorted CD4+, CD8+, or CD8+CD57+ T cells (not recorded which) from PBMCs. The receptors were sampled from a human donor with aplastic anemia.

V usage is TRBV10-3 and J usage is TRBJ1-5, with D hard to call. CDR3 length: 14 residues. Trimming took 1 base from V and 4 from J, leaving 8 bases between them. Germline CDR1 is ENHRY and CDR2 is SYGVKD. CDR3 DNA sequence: TGTGCCATCAGTGAGTTAGAGGGAAATCAGCCCCAGCATTTT. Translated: CAISELEGNQPQHF.

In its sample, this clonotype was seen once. The CDR3 DNA sequence: TGCGCCAGCAGCTTGGATGTAGGGAAGACTTACGAGCAGTACTTC. As protein: CASSLDVGKTYEQYF. The chain is built from TRBV5-1 and TRBJ2-7; D unresolved. Per the germline V gene, CDR1 is SGHRS and CDR2 is YFSETQ. The CDR3 sequence is 15 residues long. V was clipped by 0 bases and J by 4 bases, with 14 bases between them.

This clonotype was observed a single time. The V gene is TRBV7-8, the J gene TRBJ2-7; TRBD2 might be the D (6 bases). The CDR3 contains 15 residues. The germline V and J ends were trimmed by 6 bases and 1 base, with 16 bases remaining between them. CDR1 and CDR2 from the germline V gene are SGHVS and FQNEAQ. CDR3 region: CASRVDYPSSYEQYF. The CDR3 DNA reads TGTGCCAGCAGAGTGGACTATCCGTCATCCTACGAGCAGTACTTC.

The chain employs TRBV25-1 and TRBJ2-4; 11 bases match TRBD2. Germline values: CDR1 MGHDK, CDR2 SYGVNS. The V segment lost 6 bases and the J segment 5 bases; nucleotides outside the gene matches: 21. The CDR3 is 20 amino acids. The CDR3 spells CASSLGEGTSGLFRENIQYF. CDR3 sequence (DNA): TGTGCCAGCAGCTTGGGAGAGGGGACTAGCGGTCTCTTTCGAGAAAACATTCAGTACTTC.

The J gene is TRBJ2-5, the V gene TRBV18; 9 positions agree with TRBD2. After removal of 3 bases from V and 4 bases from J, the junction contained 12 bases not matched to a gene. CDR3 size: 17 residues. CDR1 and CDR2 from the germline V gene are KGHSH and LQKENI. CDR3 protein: CASSPPMASGVRETQYF. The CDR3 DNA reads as TGTGCCAGCTCACCCCCCATGGCTAGCGGGGTTAGAGAGACCCAGTACTTC.

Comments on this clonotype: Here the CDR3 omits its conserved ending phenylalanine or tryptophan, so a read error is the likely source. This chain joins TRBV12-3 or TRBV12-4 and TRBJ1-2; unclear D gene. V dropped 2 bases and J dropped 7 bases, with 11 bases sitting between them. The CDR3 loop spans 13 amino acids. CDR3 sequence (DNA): TGTGCCAGCAGTTTATTGCAGACTGCTGGCTACACCCTC. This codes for CASSLLQTAGYTL.

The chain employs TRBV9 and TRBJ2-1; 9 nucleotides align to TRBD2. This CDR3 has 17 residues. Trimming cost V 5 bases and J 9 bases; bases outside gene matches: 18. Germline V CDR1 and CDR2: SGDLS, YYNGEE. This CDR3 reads CASSVTRGGVTVAEQFF. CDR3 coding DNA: TGTGCCAGCAGTGTCACTCGCGGGGGGGTGACAGTTGCTGAGCAGTTCTTC.

The CDR3 loop reads CSARVAYNEQYF. The CDR3 DNA follows: TGCAGTGCTAGAGTAGCTTACAACGAGCAGTACTTC. The V call is TRBV20-1, the J call TRBJ2-7; no definite D call. CDR3 length: 12 residues. Germline assignment: CDR1 DFQATT and CDR2 SNEGSKA (reference sequence). V lost 1 base to trimming and J lost 5 bases, with 9 bases between them.

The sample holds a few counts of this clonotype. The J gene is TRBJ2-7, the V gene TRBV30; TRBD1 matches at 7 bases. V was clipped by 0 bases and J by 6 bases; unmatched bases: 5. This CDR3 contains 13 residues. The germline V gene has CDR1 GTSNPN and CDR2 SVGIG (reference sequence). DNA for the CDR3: TGTGCCTGGAGTGTTTTGAACAGGGGCGAGCAGTACTTC. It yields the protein CAWSVLNRGEQYF.

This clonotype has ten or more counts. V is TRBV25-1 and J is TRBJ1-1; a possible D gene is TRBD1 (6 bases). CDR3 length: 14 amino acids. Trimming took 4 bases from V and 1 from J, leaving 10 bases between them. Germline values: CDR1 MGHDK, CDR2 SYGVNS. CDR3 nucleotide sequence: TGTGCCAGCAGTGCCCTACAGGGGAACACTGAAGCTTTCTTT. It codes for CASSALQGNTEAFF.

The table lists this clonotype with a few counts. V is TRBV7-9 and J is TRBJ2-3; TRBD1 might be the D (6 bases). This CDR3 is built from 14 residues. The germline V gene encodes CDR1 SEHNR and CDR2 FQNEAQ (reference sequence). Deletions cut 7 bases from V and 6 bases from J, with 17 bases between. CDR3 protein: CASTKQGVEDTQYF. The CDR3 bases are TGTGCCAGCACCAAACAGGGTGTAGAGGATACGCAGTATTTT.

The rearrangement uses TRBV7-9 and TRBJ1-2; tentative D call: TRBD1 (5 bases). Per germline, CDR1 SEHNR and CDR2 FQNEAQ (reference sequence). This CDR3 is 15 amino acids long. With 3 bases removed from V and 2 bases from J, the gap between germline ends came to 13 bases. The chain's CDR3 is CASSLPRRTNYGYTF. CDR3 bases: TGTGCCAGCAGCTTGCCCCGCAGGACAAACTATGGCTACACCTTC.

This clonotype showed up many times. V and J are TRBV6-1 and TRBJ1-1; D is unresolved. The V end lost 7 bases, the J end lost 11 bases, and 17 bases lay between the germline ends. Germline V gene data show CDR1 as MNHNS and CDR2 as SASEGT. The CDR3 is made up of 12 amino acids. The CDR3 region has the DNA TGTGCCAGCATTCATCCGGGCGGGTGGGCTTTCTTT. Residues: CASIHPGGWAFF.

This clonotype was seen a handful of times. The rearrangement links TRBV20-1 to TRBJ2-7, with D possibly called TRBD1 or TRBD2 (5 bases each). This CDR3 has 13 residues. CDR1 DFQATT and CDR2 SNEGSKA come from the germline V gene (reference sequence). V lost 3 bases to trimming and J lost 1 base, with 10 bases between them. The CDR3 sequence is CSASGDASYEQYF. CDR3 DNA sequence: TGCAGTGCTAGCGGGGACGCGTCCTACGAGCAGTACTTC.

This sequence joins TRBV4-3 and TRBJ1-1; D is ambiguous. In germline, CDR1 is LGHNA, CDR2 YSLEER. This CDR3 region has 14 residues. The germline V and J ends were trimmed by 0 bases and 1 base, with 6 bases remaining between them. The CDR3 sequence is CASSQERQNTEAFF. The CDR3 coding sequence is TGCGCCAGCAGCCAAGAACGGCAGAACACTGAAGCTTTCTTT.

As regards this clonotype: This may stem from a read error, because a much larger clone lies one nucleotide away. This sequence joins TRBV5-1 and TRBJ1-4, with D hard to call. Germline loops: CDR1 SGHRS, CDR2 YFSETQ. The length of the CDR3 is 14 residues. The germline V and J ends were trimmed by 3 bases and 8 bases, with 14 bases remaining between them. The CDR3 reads CASSSGSEQEKLFF. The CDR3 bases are TGCGCCAGCAGCTCGGGGTCCGAGCAAGAAAAACTGTTTTTT.

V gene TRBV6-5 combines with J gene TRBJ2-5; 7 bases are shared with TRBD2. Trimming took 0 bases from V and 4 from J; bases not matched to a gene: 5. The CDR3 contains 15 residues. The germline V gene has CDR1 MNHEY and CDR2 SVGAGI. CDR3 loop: CASSYSRTSGETQYF. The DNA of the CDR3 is TGTGCCAGCAGTTACTCGAGGACTAGTGGAGAGACCCAGTACTTC.

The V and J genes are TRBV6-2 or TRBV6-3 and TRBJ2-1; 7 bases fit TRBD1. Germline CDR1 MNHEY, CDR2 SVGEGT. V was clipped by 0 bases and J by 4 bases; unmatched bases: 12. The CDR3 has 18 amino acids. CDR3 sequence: CASSYSLNPGQLYNEQFF. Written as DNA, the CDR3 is TGTGCCAGCAGTTACTCACTTAACCCGGGACAGCTATACAATGAGCAGTTCTTC.